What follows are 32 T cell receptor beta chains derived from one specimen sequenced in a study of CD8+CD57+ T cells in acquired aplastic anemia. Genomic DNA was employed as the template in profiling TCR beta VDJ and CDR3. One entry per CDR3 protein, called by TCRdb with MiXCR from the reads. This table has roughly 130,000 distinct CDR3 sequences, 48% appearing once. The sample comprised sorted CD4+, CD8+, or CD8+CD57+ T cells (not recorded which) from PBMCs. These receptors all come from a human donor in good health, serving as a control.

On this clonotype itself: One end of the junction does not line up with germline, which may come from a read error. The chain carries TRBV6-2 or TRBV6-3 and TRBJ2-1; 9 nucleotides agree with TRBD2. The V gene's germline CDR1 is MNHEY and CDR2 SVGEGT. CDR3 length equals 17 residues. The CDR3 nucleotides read TGTGCCAGCGGTTACTCGGGTCATAGCGGGGGATACAATGAGCAGTTCTTC. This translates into CASGYSGHSGGYNEQFF.

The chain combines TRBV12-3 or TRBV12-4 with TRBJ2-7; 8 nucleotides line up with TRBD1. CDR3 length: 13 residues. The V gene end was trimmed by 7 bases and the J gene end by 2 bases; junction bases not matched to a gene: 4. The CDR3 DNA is TGTGCCAGCACCCTGGGACAGGCCTACGAGCAGTACTTC. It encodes CASTLGQAYEQYF.

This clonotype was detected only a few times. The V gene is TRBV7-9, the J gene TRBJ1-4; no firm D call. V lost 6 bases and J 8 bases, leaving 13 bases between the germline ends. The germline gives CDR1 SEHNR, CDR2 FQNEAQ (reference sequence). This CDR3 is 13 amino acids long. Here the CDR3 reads CASSPAPGEKLFF. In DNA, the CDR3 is TGTGCCAGCAGTCCGGCTCCCGGGGAAAAACTGTTTTTT.

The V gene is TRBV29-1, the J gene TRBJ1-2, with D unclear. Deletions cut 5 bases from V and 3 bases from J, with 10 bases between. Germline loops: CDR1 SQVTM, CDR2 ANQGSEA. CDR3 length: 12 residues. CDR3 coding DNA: TGCAGCGTTATACCCGTAGACTATGGCTACACCTTC. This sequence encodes CSVIPVDYGYTF.

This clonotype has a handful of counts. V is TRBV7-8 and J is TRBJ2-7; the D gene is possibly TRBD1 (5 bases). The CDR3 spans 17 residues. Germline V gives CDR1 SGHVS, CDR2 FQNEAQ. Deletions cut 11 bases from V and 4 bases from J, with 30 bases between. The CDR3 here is CACPPPATGTLTYEQYF. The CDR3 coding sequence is TGTGCCTGCCCTCCTCCCGCCACAGGCACATTGACTTACGAGCAGTACTTC.

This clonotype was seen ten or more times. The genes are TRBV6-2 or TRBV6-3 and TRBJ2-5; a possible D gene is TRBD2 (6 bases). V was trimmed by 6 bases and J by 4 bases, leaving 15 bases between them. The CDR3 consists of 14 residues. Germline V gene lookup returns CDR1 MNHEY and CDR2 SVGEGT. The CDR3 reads CASSLPGVRETQYF. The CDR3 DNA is TGTGCCAGCAGCCTCCCGGGGGTCAGAGAGACCCAGTACTTC.

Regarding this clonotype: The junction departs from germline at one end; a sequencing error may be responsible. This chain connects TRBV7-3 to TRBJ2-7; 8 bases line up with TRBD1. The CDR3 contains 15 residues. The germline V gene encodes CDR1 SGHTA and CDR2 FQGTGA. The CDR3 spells CAGSLDRGRLYEQYF. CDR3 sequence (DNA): TGTGCCGGCAGCCTCGACAGGGGCCGGCTATACGAGCAGTACTTC.

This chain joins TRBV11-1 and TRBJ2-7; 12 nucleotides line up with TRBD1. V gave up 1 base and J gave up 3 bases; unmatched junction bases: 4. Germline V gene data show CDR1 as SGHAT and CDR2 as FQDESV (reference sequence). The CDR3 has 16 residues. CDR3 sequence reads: CASSLVGQGAGYEQYF. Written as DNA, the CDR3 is TGTGCCAGCAGCTTAGTGGGACAGGGGGCAGGCTACGAGCAGTACTTC.

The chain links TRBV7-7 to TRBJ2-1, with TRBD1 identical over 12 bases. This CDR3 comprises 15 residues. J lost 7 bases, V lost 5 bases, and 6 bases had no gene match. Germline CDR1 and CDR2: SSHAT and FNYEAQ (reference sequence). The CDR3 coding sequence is TGTGCCAGCAGCCCCGGGACAGGGGGCAGGAATGAGCAGTTCTTC. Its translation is CASSPGTGGRNEQFF.

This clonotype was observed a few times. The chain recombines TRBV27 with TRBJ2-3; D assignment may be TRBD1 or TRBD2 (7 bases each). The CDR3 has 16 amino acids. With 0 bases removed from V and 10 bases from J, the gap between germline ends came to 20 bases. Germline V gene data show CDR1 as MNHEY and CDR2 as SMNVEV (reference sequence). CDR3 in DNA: TGTGCCAGCAGTTTATCATCAGGGGGGGGCCTTTCGGCGCAGTATTTT. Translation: CASSLSSGGGLSAQYF.

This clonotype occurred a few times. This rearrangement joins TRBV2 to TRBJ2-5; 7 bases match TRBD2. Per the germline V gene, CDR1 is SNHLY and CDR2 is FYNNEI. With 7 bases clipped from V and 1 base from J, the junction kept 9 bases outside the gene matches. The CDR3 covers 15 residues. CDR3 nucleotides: TGTGCCAGCATCGCGGAGCGGGGACTCCAAGAGACCCAGTACTTC. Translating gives CASIAERGLQETQYF.

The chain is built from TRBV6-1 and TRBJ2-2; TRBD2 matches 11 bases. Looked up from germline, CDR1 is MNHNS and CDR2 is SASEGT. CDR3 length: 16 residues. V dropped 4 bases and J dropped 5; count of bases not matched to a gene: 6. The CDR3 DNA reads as TGTGCCAGCAGTGTCCAGACTAGCGGGATTACCGGGGAGCTGTTTTTT. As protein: CASSVQTSGITGELFF.

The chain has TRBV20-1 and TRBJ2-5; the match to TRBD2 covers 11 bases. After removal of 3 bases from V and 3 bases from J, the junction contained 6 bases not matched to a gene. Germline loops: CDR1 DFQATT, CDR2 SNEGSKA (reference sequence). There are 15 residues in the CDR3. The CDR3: CSARMGLAEKETQYF. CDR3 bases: TGCAGTGCTAGGATGGGACTAGCGGAAAAAGAGACCCAGTACTTC.

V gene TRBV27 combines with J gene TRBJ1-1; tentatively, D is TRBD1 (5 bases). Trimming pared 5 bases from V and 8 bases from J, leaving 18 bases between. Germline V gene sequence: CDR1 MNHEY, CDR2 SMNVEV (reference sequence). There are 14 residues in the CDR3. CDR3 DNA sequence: TGTGCCAGCAGTCCTGTGGGGGGTTTACGAGAAGCTTTCTTT. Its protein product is CASSPVGGLREAFF.

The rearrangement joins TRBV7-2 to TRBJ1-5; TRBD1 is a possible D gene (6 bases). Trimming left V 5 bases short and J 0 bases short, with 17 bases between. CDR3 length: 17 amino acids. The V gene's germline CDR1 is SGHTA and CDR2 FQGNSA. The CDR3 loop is CASSQGTHIGSNQPQHF. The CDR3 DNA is TGTGCCAGCAGCCAGGGGACCCATATAGGTAGCAATCAGCCCCAGCATTTT.

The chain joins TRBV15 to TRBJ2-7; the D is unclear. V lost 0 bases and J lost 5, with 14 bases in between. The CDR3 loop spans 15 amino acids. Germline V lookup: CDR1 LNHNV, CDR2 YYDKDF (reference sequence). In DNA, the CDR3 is TGTGCCACCAGCAGAGATTTGCCCCTTAGGAACGAGCAGTACTTC. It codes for CATSRDLPLRNEQYF. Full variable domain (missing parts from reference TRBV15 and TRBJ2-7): DAMVIQNPRYQVTQFGKPVTLSCSQTLNHNVMYWYQQKSSQAPKLLFHYYDKDFNNEADTPDNFQSRRPNTSFCFLDIRSPGLGDTAMYLCATSRDLPLRNEQYFGPGTRLTVT.

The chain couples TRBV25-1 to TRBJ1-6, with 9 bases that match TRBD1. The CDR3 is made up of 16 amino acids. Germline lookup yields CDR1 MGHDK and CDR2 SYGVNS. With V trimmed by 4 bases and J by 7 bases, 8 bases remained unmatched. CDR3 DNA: TGTGCCAGCAGTGGCCTAATGGGGACAGGGAATTCACCCCTCCACTTT. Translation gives CASSGLMGTGNSPLHF.

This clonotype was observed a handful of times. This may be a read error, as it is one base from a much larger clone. CDR3 amino acids: CASSSRTKNSPLHF. In nucleotides, the CDR3 is TGCGCCAGCAGCTCGAGGACCAAAAATTCACCCCTCCACTTT. The rearrangement joins TRBV4-3 to TRBJ1-6; D ambiguous. V was pared by 5 bases and J by 7 bases, with 12 bases between. Germline V gives CDR1 LGHNA, CDR2 YSLEER. The CDR3 totals 14 residues.

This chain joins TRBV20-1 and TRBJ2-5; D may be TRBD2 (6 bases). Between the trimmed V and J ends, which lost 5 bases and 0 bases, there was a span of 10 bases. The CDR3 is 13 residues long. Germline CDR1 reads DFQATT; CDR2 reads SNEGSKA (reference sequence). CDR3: CSAFSGHQETQYF. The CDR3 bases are TGCAGTGCTTTCAGCGGGCACCAAGAGACCCAGTACTTC.

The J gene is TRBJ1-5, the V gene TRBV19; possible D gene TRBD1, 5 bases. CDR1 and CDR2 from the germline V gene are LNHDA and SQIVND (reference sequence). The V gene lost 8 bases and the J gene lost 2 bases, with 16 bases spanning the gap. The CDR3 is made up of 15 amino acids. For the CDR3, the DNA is TGTGCCAGTGATAGGAGGGACTACGGCAATCAGCCCCAGCATTTT. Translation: CASDRRDYGNQPQHF.

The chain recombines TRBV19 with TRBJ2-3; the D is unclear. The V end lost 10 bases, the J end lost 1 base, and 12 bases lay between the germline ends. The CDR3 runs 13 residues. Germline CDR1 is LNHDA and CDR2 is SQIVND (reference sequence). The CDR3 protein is CATRASGTDTQYF. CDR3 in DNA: TGTGCCACCCGGGCGTCCGGCACAGATACGCAGTATTTT.

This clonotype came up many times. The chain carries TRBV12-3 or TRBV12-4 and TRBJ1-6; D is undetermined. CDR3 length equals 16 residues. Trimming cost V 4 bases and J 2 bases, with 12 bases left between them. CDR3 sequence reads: CASSSHGQTYNSPLHF. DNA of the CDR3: TGTGCCAGCAGTTCCCATGGGCAGACCTATAATTCACCCCTCCACTTT.

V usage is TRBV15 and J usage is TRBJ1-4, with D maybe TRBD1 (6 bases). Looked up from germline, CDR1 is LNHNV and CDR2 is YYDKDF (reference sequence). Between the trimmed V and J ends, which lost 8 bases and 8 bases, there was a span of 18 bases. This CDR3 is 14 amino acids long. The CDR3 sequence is CATEERGRREKLFF. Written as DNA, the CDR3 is TGTGCCACCGAGGAGCGGGGGCGAAGAGAAAAACTGTTTTTT.

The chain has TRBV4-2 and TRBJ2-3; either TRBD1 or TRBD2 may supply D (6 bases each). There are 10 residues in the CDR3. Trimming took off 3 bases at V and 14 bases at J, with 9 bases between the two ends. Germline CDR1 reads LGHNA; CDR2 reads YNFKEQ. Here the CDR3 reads CASSQGGGYF. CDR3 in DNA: TGTGCCAGCAGCCAGGGGGGCGGGTATTTT.

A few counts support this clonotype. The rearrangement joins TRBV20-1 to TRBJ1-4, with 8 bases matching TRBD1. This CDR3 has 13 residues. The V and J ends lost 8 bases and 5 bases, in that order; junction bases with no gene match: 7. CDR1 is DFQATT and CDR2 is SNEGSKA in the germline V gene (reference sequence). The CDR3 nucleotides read TGCAGTCATAGACAGGGGCGGAATGAAAAACTGTTTTTT. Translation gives CSHRQGRNEKLFF.

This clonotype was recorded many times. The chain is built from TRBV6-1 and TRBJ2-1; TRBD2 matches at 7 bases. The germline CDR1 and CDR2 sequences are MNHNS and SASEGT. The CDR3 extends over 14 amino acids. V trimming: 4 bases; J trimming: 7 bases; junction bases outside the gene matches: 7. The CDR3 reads CASSVEAGLNEQFF. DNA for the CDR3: TGTGCCAGCAGTGTAGAAGCGGGGCTGAATGAGCAGTTCTTC.

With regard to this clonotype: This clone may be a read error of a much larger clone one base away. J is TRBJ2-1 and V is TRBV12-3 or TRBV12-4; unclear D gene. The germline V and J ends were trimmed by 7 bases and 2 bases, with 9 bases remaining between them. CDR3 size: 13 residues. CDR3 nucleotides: TGTGCCAGCACCGCGGCACCCTACAATGAGCAGTTCTTC. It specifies CASTAAPYNEQFF.

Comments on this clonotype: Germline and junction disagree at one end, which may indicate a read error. The CDR3 region has the DNA TGTGCCAGCAGTGAAACTAGCGGCACCTACAATGAGCAGTTCTTC. Translated, it gives CASSETSGTYNEQFF. The chain couples TRBV10-3 to TRBJ2-1; 8 positions agree with TRBD2. The CDR3 is 15 amino acids. The germline V gene encodes CDR1 ENHRY and CDR2 SYGVKD.

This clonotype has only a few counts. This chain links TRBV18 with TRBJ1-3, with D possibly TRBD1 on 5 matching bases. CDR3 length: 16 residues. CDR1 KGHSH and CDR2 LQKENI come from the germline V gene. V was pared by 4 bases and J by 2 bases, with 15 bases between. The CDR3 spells CASSLGQSTTGNTIYF. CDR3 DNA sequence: TGTGCCAGCTCACTAGGACAAAGTACGACTGGAAACACCATATATTTT.

CDR3 nucleotide sequence: TGCAGCGGAAGGCCACCCACAGATACGCAGTATTTT. This encodes CSGRPPTDTQYF. V and J are TRBV29-1 and TRBJ2-3, with D unresolved. Germline loops: CDR1 SQVTM, CDR2 ANQGSEA. The V end was cut by 7 bases, the J end by 2 bases, with 10 bases between. The CDR3 sequence is 12 residues long.

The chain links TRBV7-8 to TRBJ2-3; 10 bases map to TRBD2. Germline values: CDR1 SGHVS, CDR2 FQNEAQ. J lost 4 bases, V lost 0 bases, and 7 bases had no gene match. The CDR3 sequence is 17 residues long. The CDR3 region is CASSLAFASGGSDTQYF. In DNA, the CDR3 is TGTGCCAGCAGCTTAGCGTTCGCTAGCGGGGGCTCAGATACGCAGTATTTT.

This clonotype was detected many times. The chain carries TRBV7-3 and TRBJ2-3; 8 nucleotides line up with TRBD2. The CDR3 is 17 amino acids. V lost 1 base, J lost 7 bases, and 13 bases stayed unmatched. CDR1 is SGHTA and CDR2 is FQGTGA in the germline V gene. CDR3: CASSLNGGVGARYTQYF. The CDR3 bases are TGTGCCAGCAGCTTAAACGGGGGGGTTGGGGCAAGATATACGCAGTATTTT.